This T cell receptor beta chain was obtained from a study of blood T cell repertoires in COVID-19. Authors' data handling: Amplification of reference gene primers provided the estimated nucleated cell counts. Produced via immunoSEQ multiplex PCR; TCRdb's table is partial and in-frame only. V, J and clone size were drawn from that table, and D and trimming were deduced from the DNA. The table shows about 380,000 clones, with around 87% occurring only once. Per the germline V gene, CDR1 is LGHNA and CDR2 is YSLEER. The CDR3 is made up of 13 amino acids. V shed 1 base and J shed 6 bases, with 7 bases lying between them.

Sequencing was done on a sample of peripheral blood. The chain couples TRBV4-3 to TRBJ2-1; D is undetermined. This TCR came from a man younger than 35 with active or convalescent COVID-19. CDR3 amino acids: CASSQVLLNEQFF. CDR3 DNA: TGCGCCAGCAGCCAAGTACTTCTCAATGAGCAGTTCTTC.